Described below is a single TCR beta chain sequence and its context. These data come from a study of blood T cell repertoires in COVID-19. Study details: COVID-19 samples, acute and convalescent, were from the United States, Italy and Spain. The analysed material was cDNA or gDNA that came from T cells, B-cell-depleted T cells, or PBMCs.

Participants had their cohort set by participant-reported clinical history. Recovered status in Cohort 3 required two negative PCRs, clearance, or symptom resolution. Trimming took 3 bases from V and 5 from J, leaving 17 bases between them. The CDR3 runs 15 residues. Germline assignment: CDR1 SGHKS and CDR2 YYEKEE (reference sequence). Sequenced by immunoSEQ multiplex PCR; TCRdb stores in-frame clones only, minus some. The sample holds 150,000 to 200,000 clones; just over 85% are singletons and the top ten take roughly 8.6%. The sequencing sample was made of PBMCs or T cells enriched from blood (not recorded which). The receptor was derived from a woman aged 18-35 years who had recovered from COVID-19. The rearrangement links TRBV5-5 to TRBJ1-1; no reliable D call. The CDR3 bases are TGTGCCAGCAGCTGGACCGGGAGTTTAGAGACTGAAGCTTTCTTT. It yields the protein CASSWTGSLETEAFF. Full variable domain (remainder filled in from reference TRBV5-5 and TRBJ1-1): DAGVTQSPTHLIKTRGQQVTLRCSPISGHKSVSWYQQVLGQGPQFIFQYYEKEERGRGNFPDRFSARQFPNYSSELNVNALLLGDSALYLCASSWTGSLETEAFFGQGTRLTVV.